The 25 T cell receptor beta chains given below trace back to one sample, sequenced in a study of blood T cell repertoires in COVID-19 (dated by TCRdb to the early 2020s). Libraries were constructed by the immunoSEQ multiplex PCR assay. TCRdb's version of the immuneACCESS table is confined to in-frame rearrangements and falls short of the full clone set. An unresolved V gene accounts for under half of the shortfall where checked; the remainder is of unknown origin. Within this sample are around 270,000 clones, with more than 85% of them counted one time only. The top ten constitute under 3% of the sample. The source material was peripheral blood. Receptor source: a person between 18 and 35 years old with COVID-19, enrolled during active disease.

This rearrangement joins TRBV3-1 (or the pseudogene TRBV3-2) to TRBJ2-6, with D perhaps TRBD2 (5 bases). This CDR3 is built from 20 residues. Germline CDR1 reads LGHDT; CDR2 reads YNNKEL (reference sequence). Trimming pared 1 base from V and 2 bases from J, leaving 21 bases between. The CDR3 DNA reads as TGTGCCAGCAGCCAAGTAGGAGGACCATTAGGCGTGGCTGGGGCCAACGTCCTGACTTTC. This codes for CASSQVGGPLGVAGANVLTF.

This chain joins TRBV4-1 and TRBJ2-3, with 11 bases fitting TRBD2. Trimming removed 6 bases from V and 5 bases from J; junction bases left unmatched: 7. This CDR3 is 15 amino acids long. Germline CDR1 is MGHRA and CDR2 is YSYEKL. This CDR3 is CASRPLAGGGDTQYF. The CDR3 region has the DNA TGCGCCAGCAGGCCCCTAGCGGGAGGCGGAGATACGCAGTATTTT.

The chain couples TRBV3-1 (or the pseudogene TRBV3-2) to TRBJ2-1; TRBD2 matches at 14 bases. The V and J ends lost 0 bases and 8 bases, in that order; junction bases with no gene match: 9. This CDR3 has 18 residues. The germline V gene encodes CDR1 LGHDT and CDR2 YNNKEL (reference sequence). CDR3: CASSQDQGTSGSGYEQFF. CDR3 DNA: TGTGCCAGCAGCCAAGATCAGGGGACTAGCGGGAGCGGCTATGAGCAGTTCTTC.

The CDR3 nucleotides are TGTGCCAGTAGTAACACCGGGACAGGACCTTACGAGCAGTACTTC. This codes for CASSNTGTGPYEQYF. The rearrangement links TRBV19 to TRBJ2-7; 8 nucleotides agree with TRBD1. Germline values: CDR1 LNHDA, CDR2 SQIVND (reference sequence). V lost 4 bases and J lost 4; bases outside the gene matches: 9. CDR3 size: 15 residues.

The chain has TRBV6-6 and TRBJ2-3; the match to TRBD2 covers 8 bases. The CDR3 has 16 amino acids. The germline gives CDR1 MNHNY, CDR2 SVGAGI (reference sequence). The V gene end was trimmed by 2 bases and the J gene end by 2 bases; junction bases not matched to a gene: 6. The CDR3 coding sequence is TGTGCCAGCAGTTACGGGAGCGGGAGCCTCACAGATACGCAGTATTTT. Amino acid sequence: CASSYGSGSLTDTQYF.

The chain links TRBV6-2 or TRBV6-3 to TRBJ2-7, with D possibly matching TRBD2 (5 bases). The CDR3 is 11 amino acids. Between the trimmed V and J ends, which lost 6 bases and 3 bases, there was a span of 6 bases. CDR1 is MNHEY, CDR2 SVGEGT, per germline. The DNA of the CDR3 is TGTGCCAGCAGCGGAGGCTACGAGCAGTACTTC. Translating gives CASSGGYEQYF.

This clone was detected only once. This rearrangement joins TRBV5-1 to TRBJ2-2; D perhaps matches TRBD2 (5 bases). Trimming shortened V by 4 bases and J by 8 bases, and 21 bases separated the two germline ends. The CDR3 runs to 16 residues. CDR1 is SGHRS, CDR2 YFSETQ, per germline. The CDR3 sequence: CASSPGSDSGKGELFF. In nucleotides, the CDR3 is TGCGCCAGCAGCCCGGGATCCGACTCGGGGAAAGGGGAGCTGTTTTTT.

CDR3 sequence: CASSLVLARTGELFF. The CDR3 coding sequence is TGTGCCAGCAGCTTAGTACTAGCGAGGACCGGGGAGCTGTTTTTT. The V gene is TRBV7-2, the J gene TRBJ2-2; 7 nucleotides align to TRBD2. In germline, CDR1 is SGHTA, CDR2 FQGNSA. The CDR3 runs to 15 residues. V was pared by 1 base and J by 5 bases, with 4 bases of the junction left unmatched.

The rearrangement joins TRBV11-2 to TRBJ2-7; 7 nucleotides align to TRBD2. Germline V gives CDR1 SGHAT, CDR2 FQNNGV. The J segment lost 3 bases and the V segment lost 2 bases, leaving 4 bases of the junction unmatched. CDR3 length equals 14 residues. The CDR3 region is CASSLSAGFYEQYF. CDR3 nucleotide sequence: TGTGCCAGCAGCTTATCAGCGGGATTCTACGAGCAGTACTTC.

This clone was seen only once. V usage is TRBV27 and J usage is TRBJ1-5; perhaps TRBD1 as D (5 bases). The CDR3 loop spans 14 amino acids. V shed 6 bases and J shed 5 bases, with 14 bases lying between them. Per the germline V gene, CDR1 is MNHEY and CDR2 is SMNVEV (reference sequence). The chain's CDR3 is CASSRRGSDQPQHF. The CDR3 region has the DNA TGTGCCAGCAGCCGGCGGGGCAGTGATCAGCCCCAGCATTTT.

The rearrangement uses TRBV5-4 and TRBJ2-5; 7 positions agree with TRBD2. Germline V CDR1 and CDR2: SGHNT, YYREEE (reference sequence). The length of the CDR3 is 14 residues. Trimming removed 4 bases from V and 2 bases from J; junction bases left unmatched: 5. CDR3 sequence (DNA): TGTGCCAGCAGCCGGGACTATACACAAGAGACCCAGTACTTC. Protein sequence: CASSRDYTQETQYF.

The chain uses TRBV28 and TRBJ1-3; D call uncertain. The CDR3 runs to 12 residues. CDR1 is MDHEN, CDR2 SYDVKM, per germline. V was shortened by 6 bases and J by 8 bases, with 11 bases between the two germline ends. CDR3 DNA sequence: TGTGCCAGCAGGTCGACTGGCGACACCATATATTTT. Protein sequence: CASRSTGDTIYF.

The genes are TRBV28 and TRBJ2-1; 12 bases align to TRBD2. Trimming cost V 6 bases and J 8 bases; bases outside gene matches: 2. Germline CDR1 and CDR2: MDHEN and SYDVKM. This CDR3 region has 13 residues. This CDR3 is CASRTSGSYEQFF. Written as DNA, the CDR3 is TGTGCCAGCAGGACTAGCGGGAGCTATGAGCAGTTCTTC.

The rearrangement uses TRBV5-6 and TRBJ2-3; 9 bases agree with TRBD2. Germline V gene sequence: CDR1 SGHDT, CDR2 YYEEEE. The CDR3 extends over 16 amino acids. V dropped 0 bases and J dropped 2; count of bases not matched to a gene: 4. The CDR3 reads CASSLALAGYTDTQYF. The CDR3 DNA reads as TGTGCCAGCAGCTTGGCACTAGCGGGTTACACAGATACGCAGTATTTT. Based on the CDR3 plus reference TRBV5-6 and TRBJ2-3, the full variable domain is DAGVTQSPTHLIKTRGQQVTLRCSPKSGHDTVSWYQQALGQGPQFIFQYYEEEERQRGNFPDRFSGHQFPNYSSELNVNALLLGDSALYLCASSLALAGYTDTQYFGPGTRLTVL.

CDR3: CASRIGTGDEKLFF. The CDR3 DNA reads as TGTGCCAGCAGGATCGGGACAGGTGACGAAAAACTGTTTTTT. This chain joins TRBV6-5 and TRBJ1-4; 8 bases agree with TRBD1. J was trimmed by 8 bases and V by 6 bases; bases with no gene match: 8. This CDR3 has 14 residues. Germline CDR1 reads MNHEY; CDR2 reads SVGAGI.

The V call is TRBV7-9, the J call TRBJ2-7; weak D call: TRBD2 (5 bases). The V gene lost 4 bases and the J gene lost 3 bases, with 10 bases spanning the gap. The CDR3 consists of 13 residues. CDR1 is SEHNR, CDR2 FQNEAQ, per germline (reference sequence). CDR3 nucleotides: TGTGCCAGCAGCTCTCCGGGGAGCTACGAGCAGTACTTC. This codes for CASSSPGSYEQYF.

The rearrangement uses TRBV14 and TRBJ1-1, with a tentative D call TRBD1 (5 bases). The CDR3 totals 13 residues. The ends were cut back, 8 bases at V and 1 base at J, with 11 bases in the middle. CDR1 and CDR2 from the germline V gene are SGHDN and FVKESK. In DNA form, the CDR3 reads TGTGCCAGCGGGGCAATTAGGAACACTGAAGCTTTCTTT. Its translation is CASGAIRNTEAFF.

The CDR3 DNA follows: TGTGCCATCAGTGTCAGCGGGAGCGACACCGGGGAGCTGTTTTTT. It yields the protein CAISVSGSDTGELFF. The gene calls are TRBV10-3 and TRBJ2-2; the match to TRBD2 covers 8 bases. This CDR3 is 15 amino acids long. The V gene end was trimmed by 4 bases and the J gene end by 3 bases; junction bases not matched to a gene: 4. CDR1 is ENHRY, CDR2 SYGVKD, per germline.

This sequence joins TRBV10-2 and TRBJ1-2; D perhaps matches TRBD1 (5 bases). V shed 3 bases and J shed 8 bases, with 13 bases lying between them. CDR1 is WSHSY, CDR2 SAAADI, per germline. The CDR3 runs 13 residues. Here the CDR3 DNA reads TGCGCCAGCAGTGATTCGGGGGTGAGCGGCTACACCTTC. It specifies CASSDSGVSGYTF.

The chain recombines TRBV24-1 with TRBJ1-1; tentatively, D is TRBD1 (6 bases). V lost 5 bases and J lost 5, with 11 bases in between. From germline, CDR1 is KGHDR and CDR2 SFDVKD. The length of the CDR3 is 13 residues. Written as DNA, the CDR3 is TGTGCCACCAGTGTACAGGGTGGGACTGAAGCTTTCTTT. Its translation: CATSVQGGTEAFF.

The V call is TRBV20-1, the J call TRBJ2-3, with D possibly being TRBD2 (5 bases). Between the trimmed V and J ends, which lost 3 bases and 7 bases, there was a span of 17 bases. CDR3 size: 14 residues. In germline, CDR1 is DFQATT, CDR2 SNEGSKA (reference sequence). The CDR3, as DNA: TGCAGTGCTAGTGTCGACTATAGTTTAAATACGCAGTATTTT. It yields the protein CSASVDYSLNTQYF.

J is TRBJ2-2 and V is TRBV6-6, with 9 bases matching TRBD2. The CDR3 is 15 amino acids. Germline V CDR1 and CDR2: MNHNY, SVGAGI (reference sequence). Germline trimming cut 0 bases from V and 7 bases from J; bases unmatched to any gene: 3. CDR3 residues: CASSYSSGRSGELFF. The CDR3 DNA is TGTGCCAGCAGTTACTCTAGCGGGAGAAGCGGGGAGCTGTTTTTT.

The V and J genes are TRBV6-1 and TRBJ1-5; TRBD1 might be the D (6 bases). Germline-derived CDR1 and CDR2 are MNHNS and SASEGT. Deletions cut 3 bases from V and 2 bases from J, with 14 bases between. The CDR3 contains 16 residues. DNA of the CDR3: TGTGCCAGCAGTGAGCCCCCAGGGGCCCGCAATCAGCCCCAGCATTTT. The encoded protein is CASSEPPGARNQPQHF.

This clone was counted a single time. The J gene is TRBJ2-1, the V gene TRBV29-1; no firm D call. V was clipped by 2 bases and J by 5 bases, with 7 bases between them. This CDR3 has 12 residues. The germline gives CDR1 SQVTM, CDR2 ANQGSEA. Here the CDR3 DNA reads TGCAGCGTTGAAACAAACCACAATGAGCAGTTCTTC. As protein: CSVETNHNEQFF.

The chain is built from TRBV9 and TRBJ2-5, with D tentatively TRBD2 (6 bases). There are 14 residues in the CDR3. CDR1 is SGDLS and CDR2 is YYNGEE in the germline V gene. Trimming left V 0 bases short and J 5 bases short, with 11 bases between. This CDR3 reads CASSVGGGLETQYF. CDR3 nucleotides: TGTGCCAGCAGCGTAGGAGGAGGGTTGGAGACCCAGTACTTC.